This T cell receptor beta chain was recorded in a study of cytomegalovirus exposure and HLA in healthy donors. Regarding the study as a whole: Later analysis identified a missense DCLRE1C variant that was linked to TCR beta V- and J-gene trimming. Equally common other TCR beta chains were less clonally expanded than HLA-associated ones, a later analysis found.

This clone occurred a few times. Its matching antigen is unknown. V was cut by 7 bases and J by 4 bases, with 15 bases left in between. Germline CDR1 reads MNHNS; CDR2 reads SASEGT. The CDR3 extends over 14 amino acids. The PCR used 60 Vbeta and 13 Jbeta primers. Some clones are missing from TCRdb's copy, which holds only in-frame ones; the method was immunoSEQ multiplex PCR. In the table there are around 97,000 clones, under 80% of which are singletons. Sequenced material: PBMCs. The chain uses TRBV6-1 and TRBJ2-3, with D perhaps TRBD1 (6 bases). The TCR sequence derives from a woman in her late teens or twenties in good health and CMV-seropositive. The CDR3 region is CASNYRDLADTQYF. In DNA form, the CDR3 reads TGTGCCAGCAATTACAGGGATCTGGCAGATACGCAGTATTTT.